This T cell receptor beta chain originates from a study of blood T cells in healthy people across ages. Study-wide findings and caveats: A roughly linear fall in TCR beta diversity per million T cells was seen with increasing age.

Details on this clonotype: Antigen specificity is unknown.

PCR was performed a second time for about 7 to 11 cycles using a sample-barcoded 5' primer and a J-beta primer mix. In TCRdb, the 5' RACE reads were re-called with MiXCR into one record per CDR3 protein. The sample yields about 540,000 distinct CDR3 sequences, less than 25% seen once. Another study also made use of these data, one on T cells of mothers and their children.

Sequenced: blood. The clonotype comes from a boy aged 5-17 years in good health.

Here the CDR3 reads CAISESLNTKNYGYTF. Here the CDR3 DNA reads TGTGCCATCAGTGAGTCACTTAACACCAAAAACTATGGCTACACCTTC. The chain employs TRBV10-3 and TRBJ1-2; D gene uncertain. This CDR3 has 16 amino acids. V lost 0 bases to trimming and J lost 2 bases, with 13 bases between them. Germline assignment: CDR1 ENHRY and CDR2 SYGVKD.